This T cell receptor beta chain was documented in a study of T cell responses to AZD1222 COVID-19 vaccine. Measured with immunoSEQ multiplex PCR; TCRdb has only the in-frame clones, and not every one. The repertoire holds roughly 200,000 clones, with almost 90% as singletons. The sample here was peripheral blood, taken on day 0 of AZD1222 vaccination. This clonotype was sampled from an adult in good health.

Here the CDR3 reads CASSQGGRANSPLHF. Written as DNA, the CDR3 is TGCGCCAGCAGCCAAGGGGGCAGGGCAAATTCACCCCTCCACTTT. This chain connects TRBV4-1 to TRBJ1-6; maybe TRBD1 (5 bases). The CDR3 is 15 amino acids. The germline V gene encodes CDR1 MGHRA and CDR2 YSYEKL. V was pared by 1 base and J by 7 bases, with 11 bases between.